This TCR beta chain was captured by sequencing in a study of human T cells and chemical hapten exposure. Overall study context: Skin of the upper inner arm, roughly 2 cm by roughly 2 cm, received 2% DPC for sensitization. Chiefly female patients presented with alopecia areata, totalis or universalis. DPC 0.01% went on the upper back by patch test, with reading at 6 days.

This clonotype was observed a handful of times. Described time point: patch test 1, 2 weeks after DPC sensitization. Sample treatment: therapeutic diphenylcyclopropenone sensitization with weekly scalp DPC. TCRdb passed the RACE reads through MiXCR, listing each CDR3 protein once. The table has under 200,000 distinct CDR3 sequences, roughly 15% seen once; the top ten hold 1.5% to 2%. This sequence originates from a woman aged 25 to 45 with alopecia areata. Some clones in this sample may be carry-over from other donors' samples. Sequencing used whole blood, obtained in connection with sensitization to the hapten diphenylcyclopropenone (DPC).

As DNA, the CDR3 is TGTGCCAGCAGTCGGACTAGCGGGAGGGATACGCAGTATTTT. This encodes CASSRTSGRDTQYF. This chain uses TRBV6-5 with TRBJ2-3; 14 bases are shared with TRBD2. This CDR3 is built from 14 residues. Unmatched junction bases numbered 1, after V lost 5 bases and J lost 6 bases. Germline lookup yields CDR1 MNHEY and CDR2 SVGAGI.